Listed below are T cell receptor beta chains from one sample, sequenced in a study of blood T cells in healthy people across ages. TCRdb reprocessed the 5' RACE reads via MiXCR and lists one record per CDR3 protein. The sample lists over 1.5 million distinct CDR3 sequences; about 50% were seen once. The sample comprised blood. These receptors were obtained from a woman between 40 and 50 years old in good health. CDR3s include the opening cysteine and the closing phenylalanine or tryptophan. A D gene is named only where the DNA matches it firmly. Expanded clones get a size class; other rows say once, few or many, or leave the size out.

clone size	D gene	V gene	J gene	CDR3 DNA	CDR3 protein
NA	TRBD2	TRBV20-1	TRBJ2-5	TGCAGTGCTAGAAACCCCATAGGGCCTAGCGGGGGGGAGACCCAGTACTTC	CSARNPIGPSGGETQYF
NA	NA	TRBV20-1	TRBJ2-7	TGCAGTGCTTCGCGAAGGGAGACCTACGAGCAGTACTTC	CSASRRETYEQYF
NA	NA	TRBV27	TRBJ2-7	TGTGCCAGCAGCAGTACCTCCGCGGGAGAGCAGTACTTC	CASSSTSAGEQYF
NA	NA	TRBV25-1	TRBJ1-6	TGTGCCAGCAGTGAGGGGGAGATTAATTCACCCCTCCACTTT	CASSEGEINSPLHF
NA	NA	TRBV4-2	TRBJ2-7	TGTGCCAGCAGCCAAGTTGTTGAGGGCGAGCAGTACTTC	CASSQVVEGEQYF
NA	NA	TRBV4-1	TRBJ1-2	TGCGCCAGCAGCCAAGATTCAACAGGGCTTCGGTACTATGGCTACACCTTC	CASSQDSTGLRYYGYTF
NA	NA	TRBV9	TRBJ2-3	TGTGCCAGCAGCGTAGAATGGTTCACAGATACGCAGTATTTT	CASSVEWFTDTQYF
NA	NA	TRBV27	TRBJ1-1	TGTGCCAGCAGTGTGGATGTTTGGAGCACTGAAGCTTTCTTT	CASSVDVWSTEAFF
NA	NA	TRBV7-2	TRBJ2-5	TGTGCCAGCAGCTCCGCCACTCGTACTCAAGAGACCCAGTACTTC	CASSSATRTQETQYF
few	NA	TRBV28	TRBJ2-3	TGTGCCAGCACCCACGGAACGGGCAGAACAGATACGCAGTATTTT	CASTHGTGRTDTQYF
once	NA	TRBV5-1	TRBJ1-2	TGCGCCAGCAGCTTGGGGGGAGTTAAGGATGGCTACACCTTC	CASSLGGVKDGYTF
few	NA	TRBV27	TRBJ2-5	TGTGCCAGCAGTTTATCTTCCGAAGGGACCCAGTACTTC	CASSLSSEGTQYF
NA	NA	TRBV5-1	TRBJ2-3	TGCGCCAGCAGCTTGGTGGCGGCAGTCACAGATACGCAGTATTTT	CASSLVAAVTDTQYF
NA	TRBD2	TRBV5-5	TRBJ2-7	TGTGCCAGCAGCTTTGGTGGGGCTAGCGGGAGCTACGAGCAGTACTTC	CASSFGGASGSYEQYF
NA	NA	TRBV5-5	TRBJ2-5	TGTGCCAGCAGCTCACCCACCGGGACAAAAGGAGAGACCCAGTACTTC	CASSSPTGTKGETQYF
NA	NA	TRBV7-2	TRBJ2-4	TGTGCCAGCAGCTTAGGACCCTCCTCCAGGGAGCAGTACTTC	CASSLGPSSREQYF
once	TRBD1	TRBV5-4	TRBJ2-1	TGTGCCAGCAGTTCGCCGGGACAGGTCGACTACAATGAGCAGTTCTTC	CASSSPGQVDYNEQFF
NA	TRBD1	TRBV3-1	TRBJ2-7	TGTGCCAGCAGCCAAGTTCCCCGGGACAGCTTGTTCTACGAGCAGTACTTC	CASSQVPRDSLFYEQYF
few	NA	TRBV7-9	TRBJ2-3	TGTGCCAGCCAGTATGTAACAGATACGCAGTATTTT	CASQYVTDTQYF
NA	NA	TRBV21-1	TRBJ2-1	TGTGCCAGCAGCAGTCCAGGGTGGGGATACAATGAGCAGTTCTTC	CASSSPGWGYNEQFF
NA	TRBD1	TRBV6-2/TRBV6-3	TRBJ1-6	TGTGCCAGCAGTACCGAGGGGGCTCCCCTCCACTTT	CASSTEGAPLHF
NA	NA	TRBV6-2/TRBV6-3	TRBJ2-3	TGTGCCAGTAGTTACCTTTGGAGCGATTACCCTACGCAGTATTTT	CASSYLWSDYPTQYF
few	TRBD2	TRBV20-1	TRBJ2-7	TGCAGCTTTAGCGGGGGCAGTTCCTACGAGCAGTACTTC	CSFSGGSSYEQYF
few	NA	TRBV20-1	TRBJ1-2	TGCAGTGGGGGTTATGGCTACACCTTC	CSGGYGYTF
NA	NA	TRBV27	TRBJ2-7	TGTGCCAGCAGTTATCCTGAATTTGTGGGGGTCGCCTACGAGCAGTACTTC	CASSYPEFVGVAYEQYF
NA	NA	TRBV5-1	TRBJ1-3	TGCGCCAGCAGTTCAACCGGTGGCGTAGGGACACCTGGAAACACCATATATTTT	CASSSTGGVGTPGNTIYF
NA	NA	TRBV6-1	TRBJ2-3	TGTACCAGCAGTCCCCATAGTCGGGGGTCTCCCACAGATACGCAGTATTTT	CTSSPHSRGSPTDTQYF
NA	NA	TRBV29-1	TRBJ2-2	TGCAGCGTTGGGTGGAAGGGGGGCACCGGGGAGCTGTTTTTT	CSVGWKGGTGELFF
NA	NA	TRBV27	TRBJ1-2	TGTGCCAGCAGTTTAATAAAGGGCCCTAACTATGGCTACACCTTC	CASSLIKGPNYGYTF
NA	NA	TRBV2	TRBJ2-1	TGTGCCAGCAGTGTATATTCTGAGGCCTACAATGAGCAGTTCTTC	CASSVYSEAYNEQFF
NA	TRBD2	TRBV27	TRBJ2-2	TGTGCCAGCAGGTCTGGGAGCGGGGTAAACACCGGGGAGCTGTTTTTT	CASRSGSGVNTGELFF
NA	NA	TRBV29-1	TRBJ2-1	TGCAGCGTTGAAGGGGGGACGGAGGGCTCCTACAATGAGCAGTTCTTC	CSVEGGTEGSYNEQFF
NA	TRBD1	TRBV6-5	TRBJ1-5	TGTGCCAGCAGCCTAGGGGGCTCCGATTGGCAGCCCCAGCATTTT	CASSLGGSDWQPQHF
NA	NA	TRBV5-1	TRBJ2-3	TGCGCCAGCAGCTTGCCCAGCCCTACAGATACGCAGTATTTT	CASSLPSPTDTQYF
few	NA	TRBV15	TRBJ1-4	TGTGCCACCAGCAGAGAACAGATTGCTAATGAAAAACTGTTTTTT	CATSREQIANEKLFF
few	NA	TRBV10-1	TRBJ2-7	TGCGCCAGCAGTGAGGCAGGGGTTACCTACGAGCAGTACTTC	CASSEAGVTYEQYF
NA	NA	TRBV7-9	TRBJ1-2	TGTGCCAGCAGCTTACATGGACAGAACTATGGCTACACCTTC	CASSLHGQNYGYTF
few	TRBD1	TRBV28	TRBJ2-7	TGTGCCAGCAGTTTGGGGTATCGGGACAGGGTGTACGAGCAGTACTTC	CASSLGYRDRVYEQYF
NA	TRBD2	TRBV2	TRBJ2-3	TGTGCCAGCACCCTTGCCCCGGGACTAGCGGTTAGCACAGATACGCAGTATTTT	CASTLAPGLAVSTDTQYF
NA	NA	TRBV4-3	TRBJ1-2	TGCGCCAGCAGCCAACTTGACACGGGGGGATTGAGTGGCTACACCTTC	CASSQLDTGGLSGYTF
NA	TRBD1	TRBV4-3	TRBJ1-1	TGCGCCAGCAGCTCGCGGCGAGACAGGGTGAACACTGAAGCTTTCTTT	CASSSRRDRVNTEAFF
few	NA	TRBV28	TRBJ1-2	TGTGCCAGCAGTTTAACTGTCTCTGGGCAGATTTATGGCTACACCTTC	CASSLTVSGQIYGYTF
NA	TRBD2	TRBV7-2	TRBJ2-1	TGTGCCAGCAGCCGCGCCTCTGGCGGGGGCTACAATGAGCAGTTCTTC	CASSRASGGGYNEQFF
NA	NA	TRBV6-5	TRBJ2-3	TGTGCCACGTCTAGCGACACAGATACGCAGTATTTT	CATSSDTDTQYF
NA	TRBD1	TRBV27	TRBJ1-1	TGTGCCAGCAGTCCGGGACAGGGGTACAAAACGGCGGCTTTCTTT	CASSPGQGYKTAAFF
few	NA	TRBV7-3	TRBJ2-5	TGTGCCAGCAGCTTAGACGGGGGAGGGACCCAGTACTTC	CASSLDGGGTQYF